The next 27 T cell receptor beta chains were all read from a single sample in a study of read filtering for tumor transcriptome and immune sequencing. Molecular barcoded adaptors covering alpha/delta and beta/gamma chains were used on about 390 ng RNA. Each CDR3 protein is one row after TCRdb ran MiXCR on the reads. This table holds about 130,000 distinct CDR3 sequences, about 13% found once. Specimen: a population of CD138-negative cells sorted from bone marrow. These receptor sequences come from a donor at least 40 years old with multiple myeloma.

There are many counts of this clonotype. The V gene is TRBV5-8, the J gene TRBJ2-2, with D unclear. V dropped 0 bases and J dropped 6 bases, with 12 bases sitting between them. Germline V gene data show CDR1 as SGHTS and CDR2 as YDEGEE. This CDR3 region has 15 residues. The CDR3 spells CASSLDTSRPGELFF. CDR3 DNA sequence: TGTGCCAGCAGCTTGGACACCTCTCGCCCCGGGGAGCTGTTTTTT.

This clonotype showed up many times. The genes are TRBV7-9 and TRBJ2-6, with 9 bases fitting TRBD1. Trimming cost V 6 bases and J 0 bases; bases outside gene matches: 6. Germline V gene sequence: CDR1 SEHNR, CDR2 FQNEAQ (reference sequence). The CDR3 is 17 amino acids. The CDR3 DNA reads TGTGCCAGCAGGGCCGGGACAGGGAGCTCTGGGGCCAACGTCCTGACTTTC. It yields the protein CASRAGTGSSGANVLTF.

At least ten counts were recorded for this clonotype. This chain's CDR3 is CAISEGGSYNEQFF. The CDR3 coding sequence is TGTGCCATCAGTGAGGGGGGCTCCTACAATGAGCAGTTCTTC. This chain uses TRBV10-3 with TRBJ2-1; either TRBD1 or TRBD2 may supply D (5 bases each). The CDR3 extends over 14 amino acids. V was clipped by 2 bases and J by 0 bases, with 5 bases between them. In germline, CDR1 is ENHRY, CDR2 SYGVKD.

Ten or more counts support this clonotype. The chain recombines TRBV9 with TRBJ1-1; D unresolved. The CDR3 extends over 15 amino acids. CDR1 and CDR2 (germline): SGDLS, YYNGEE. V was shortened by 0 bases and J by 1 base, with 10 bases between the two germline ends. CDR3 amino acids: CASSVEGRPNTEAFF. CDR3 sequence (DNA): TGTGCCAGCAGCGTAGAAGGACGGCCGAACACTGAAGCTTTCTTT.

This clonotype was detected ten times or more. This chain links TRBV11-3 with TRBJ2-7; the D gene is possibly TRBD2 (6 bases). The V end was cut by 1 base, the J end by 5 bases, with 12 bases between. CDR1 and CDR2 from the germline V gene are SGHNT and YENEEA. This CDR3 is built from 14 residues. The chain's CDR3 is CASSLVRGLNEQYF. CDR3 sequence (DNA): TGTGCCAGCAGCTTAGTACGGGGACTGAACGAGCAGTACTTC.

In the case of this clonotype: This may come from a read error, since a much larger clone is one base off. CDR3 protein: CASSWGQGAFFTRELFF. The DNA of the CDR3 is TGTGCCAGCAGTTGGGGACAGGGGGCGTTTTTCACCAGGGAGCTGTTTTTT. The chain employs TRBV6-5 and TRBJ2-2; 12 nucleotides align to TRBD1. The germline CDR1 and CDR2 sequences are MNHEY and SVGAGI. The CDR3 is 17 residues long.

This clonotype appeared a few times. V usage is TRBV14 and J usage is TRBJ2-1; 10 bases fit TRBD2. This CDR3 has 18 amino acids. The germline V gene encodes CDR1 SGHDN and CDR2 FVKESK. V was pared by 0 bases and J by 3 bases, with 8 bases of the junction left unmatched. The CDR3 is CASSQEESGRALYNEQFF. CDR3 nucleotide sequence: TGTGCCAGCAGCCAAGAAGAAAGCGGGAGGGCCCTCTACAATGAGCAGTTCTTC.

The sample holds many counts of this clonotype. V is TRBV29-1 and J is TRBJ1-1; a weak D match, TRBD1 (5 bases). The ends were cut back, 4 bases at V and 5 bases at J, with 8 bases in the middle. Germline V lookup: CDR1 SQVTM, CDR2 ANQGSEA. This CDR3 spans 11 amino acids. The CDR3 DNA sequence: TGCAGCGTTGTAGGGGTGACTGAAGCTTTCTTT. This translates into CSVVGVTEAFF. Together with reference TRBV29-1 and TRBJ1-1, the CDR3 gives the full variable domain: SAVISQKPSRDICQRGTSLTIQCQVDSQVTMMFWYRQQPGQSLTLIATANQGSEATYESGFVIDKFPISRPNLTFSTLTVSNMSPEDSSIYLCSVVGVTEAFFGQGTRLTVV.

The table lists this clonotype with a count of one. A much larger clone lies a single base off, so this may be a read error. This rearrangement joins TRBV10-3 to TRBJ2-2, with no clear D. This CDR3 contains 14 residues. V lost 6 bases and J 7 bases, leaving 15 bases between the germline ends. Germline CDR1 reads ENHRY; CDR2 reads SYGVKD. The CDR3 spells CAIRVEQSSGELFF. The CDR3 nucleotides read TGTGCCATCAGAGTTGAACAATCCAGCGGGGAGCTGTTTTTT.

This clonotype was seen ten or more times. V gene TRBV20-1 combines with J gene TRBJ2-3, with D possibly matching TRBD2 (6 bases). Germline values: CDR1 DFQATT, CDR2 SNEGSKA (reference sequence). Trimming removed 5 bases at V and 1 base at J, with 16 bases between. This CDR3 region has 15 residues. CDR3 loop: CSARERVGGTDTQYF. In nucleotides, the CDR3 is TGCAGTGCTCGGGAGAGAGTGGGGGGCACAGATACGCAGTATTTT.

This clonotype was recorded many times. Possible read error: a much larger clone is one base away. CDR3 in amino acids: CASSAVEEGEQFF. The CDR3 DNA is TGTGCCAGCAGCGCAGTCGAGGAGGGTGAGCAGTTCTTC. The chain links TRBV9 to TRBJ2-1; a weak D match, TRBD2 (6 bases). Germline CDR1 reads SGDLS; CDR2 reads YYNGEE. Between the trimmed V and J ends, which lost 3 bases and 9 bases, there was a span of 13 bases. CDR3 length: 13 residues.

This clonotype was seen ten or more times. The chain employs TRBV9 and TRBJ2-1; 8 bases match TRBD2. CDR1 is SGDLS and CDR2 is YYNGEE in the germline V gene. The CDR3 length is 16 residues. The ends lost 6 bases at V and 6 bases at J; junction bases unmatched: 14. CDR3 nucleotide sequence: TGTGCCAGCACCCCCGGGGGTGCGGGAGGCTCCAATGAGCAGTTCTTC. This codes for CASTPGGAGGSNEQFF.

This clonotype was recorded many times. This chain uses TRBV18 with TRBJ2-7; D is uncertain. V dropped 5 bases and J dropped 7 bases, with 15 bases sitting between them. Per germline, CDR1 KGHSH and CDR2 LQKENI. The CDR3 spans 13 residues. DNA of the CDR3: TGTGCCAGCTCAGGTGGACCAGCTTGGGAGCAGTACTTC. It is translated as CASSGGPAWEQYF.

A remark on this clonotype: A much larger clone lies a single base off, so this may be a read error. This is likely a read error, given that the CDR3 carries no conserved phenylalanine or tryptophan at its end. The V and J genes are TRBV5-8 and TRBJ1-1; D remains unclear. This CDR3 has 14 residues. Germline V gives CDR1 SGHTS, CDR2 YDEGEE. Trimming left V 2 bases short and J 10 bases short, with 18 bases between. The CDR3 nucleotides read TGTGCCAGCAGCTTAGGTCAGGCCCATTCTGGAGCTTTCTCT. Translating gives CASSLGQAHSGAFS.

The sample holds a few counts of this clonotype. The V gene is TRBV20-1, the J gene TRBJ2-5; D tentatively fits TRBD1 or TRBD2 (5 bases each). This CDR3 comprises 14 residues. Germline CDR1 and CDR2: DFQATT and SNEGSKA (reference sequence). Between the trimmed V and J ends, which lost 0 bases and 7 bases, there was a span of 15 bases. This CDR3 is CSARDLGTWGTQYF. In DNA form, the CDR3 reads TGCAGTGCTAGAGATTTGGGGACCTGGGGGACCCAGTACTTC.

This clonotype was observed at least ten times. V and J are TRBV6-5 and TRBJ2-2; D is unclear. CDR3 length equals 11 residues. Germline lookup yields CDR1 MNHEY and CDR2 SVGAGI. The V gene lost 6 bases and the J gene lost 2 bases, with 1 base spanning the gap. Here the CDR3 reads CASSNTGELFF. CDR3 in DNA: TGTGCCAGCAGCAACACCGGGGAGCTGTTTTTT.

In this sample, this clonotype turned up a few times. The V gene is TRBV20-1, the J gene TRBJ2-1; TRBD2 matches at 7 bases. The germline gives CDR1 DFQATT, CDR2 SNEGSKA (reference sequence). This CDR3 is built from 14 residues. J lost 6 bases, V lost 6 bases, and 11 bases had no gene match. CDR3 nucleotide sequence: TGCAGTGCCCAGAGGGGCGGGAGAGCCAATGAGCAGTTCTTC. The encoded protein is CSAQRGGRANEQFF.

In this sample, this clonotype turned up many times. The chain couples TRBV10-1 to TRBJ2-7; 10 bases agree with TRBD2. V gave up 0 bases and J gave up 3 bases; unmatched junction bases: 2. The germline V gene encodes CDR1 WNHNN and CDR2 SYGVQD (reference sequence). This CDR3 is 15 amino acids long. The CDR3 here is CASSESASGSYEQYF. In nucleotides, the CDR3 is TGCGCCAGCAGTGAGTCGGCTAGCGGGAGCTACGAGCAGTACTTC.

Concerning this clonotype itself: A much more abundant neighbour one base away suggests this may be a read error. V is TRBV4-1 and J is TRBJ2-5; TRBD2 matches 14 bases. V lost 2 bases to trimming and J lost 1 base; unmatched junction nucleotides: 9. The length of the CDR3 is 19 residues. CDR1 and CDR2 (germline): MGHRA, YSYEKL. CDR3 in DNA: TGCGCCAGCAGCCAAAAAACCGGGACTAGCGGGAGCCCCCAAGAGACCCAGTACTTC. This encodes CASSQKTGTSGSPQETQYF.

This clonotype was detected ten times or more. The chain carries TRBV4-3 and TRBJ1-2, with unresolved D. The CDR3 sequence is 13 residues long. Trimming left V 4 bases short and J 1 base short, with 7 bases between. Looked up from germline, CDR1 is LGHNA and CDR2 is YSLEER. The chain's CDR3 is CASSREHNYGYTF. For the CDR3, the DNA is TGCGCCAGCAGCCGGGAGCATAACTATGGCTACACCTTC.

The table lists this clonotype with many counts. This chain joins TRBV7-9 and TRBJ2-2; D call uncertain. V was pared by 2 bases and J by 7 bases, with 14 bases between. The CDR3 contains 15 residues. Germline CDR1 and CDR2: SEHNR and FQNEAQ (reference sequence). CDR3 residues: CASSLQATVSGELFF. The CDR3, as DNA: TGTGCCAGCAGCTTACAGGCAACCGTTAGCGGGGAGCTGTTTTTT.

This clonotype was found many times. CDR3 region: CASAAGTAKNIQYF. The DNA of the CDR3 is TGTGCCAGCGCGGCAGGGACGGCCAAAAACATTCAGTACTTC. The chain carries TRBV6-2 or TRBV6-3 and TRBJ2-4, with D perhaps being TRBD1 or TRBD2 (5 bases each). This CDR3 is 14 amino acids long. V dropped 8 bases and J dropped 1 base, with 12 bases sitting between them. Looked up from germline, CDR1 is MNHEY and CDR2 is SVGEGT.

This clonotype was seen ten or more times. The rearrangement joins TRBV5-1 to TRBJ2-1; D is ambiguous. V lost 1 base to trimming and J lost 8 bases, with 4 bases between them. This CDR3 is built from 11 residues. Germline V CDR1 and CDR2: SGHRS, YFSETQ. CDR3 residues: CASSLSDEQFF. The DNA for the CDR3 is TGCGCCAGCAGCTTGAGCGATGAGCAGTTCTTC.

This clonotype has at least ten counts. This chain connects TRBV7-9 to TRBJ2-7; TRBD2 might be the D (6 bases). V shed 3 bases and J shed 2 bases, with 17 bases lying between them. This CDR3 region has 16 residues. CDR1 and CDR2 from the germline V gene are SEHNR and FQNEAQ (reference sequence). The CDR3 sequence is CASSLSQRRVTYEQYF. The CDR3 coding sequence is TGTGCCAGCAGCTTGTCCCAGCGGAGGGTGACCTACGAGCAGTACTTC. Combining the CDR3 with reference TRBV7-9 and TRBJ2-7 gives the whole variable domain DTGVSQNPRHKITKRGQNVTFRCDPISEHNRLYWYRQTLGQGPEFLTYFQNEAQLEKSRLLSDRFSAERPKGSFSTLEIQRTEQGDSAMYLCASSLSQRRVTYEQYFGPGTRLTVT.

This clonotype was found many times. The chain combines TRBV29-1 with TRBJ2-5; D is undetermined. The CDR3 has 13 residues. Deletions cut 0 bases from V and 2 bases from J, with 7 bases between. Germline lookup yields CDR1 SQVTM and CDR2 ANQGSEA. CDR3 region: CSVEEVVQETQYF. In DNA form, the CDR3 reads TGCAGCGTTGAAGAGGTGGTACAAGAGACCCAGTACTTC.

The chain links TRBV19 to TRBJ2-1; D call uncertain. The CDR3 runs 13 residues. The V gene lost 4 bases and the J gene lost 6 bases, with 10 bases spanning the gap. Germline V gene sequence: CDR1 LNHDA, CDR2 SQIVND (reference sequence). The CDR3 protein is CASSTSPGNEQFF. The CDR3 nucleotides read TGTGCCAGTAGTACCTCCCCGGGCAATGAGCAGTTCTTC.

As to this clonotype: One junction end disagrees with the germline gene, perhaps due to a read error. The J gene is TRBJ1-2, the V gene TRBV7-3; a weak D match, TRBD1 (5 bases). The CDR3 loop spans 14 amino acids. Germline CDR1 reads SGHTA; CDR2 reads FQGTGA. The CDR3 region has the DNA TGTGCCGGCAGCTTAACCGGGGCCGCGGGTGGCTACACCTTC. This gives the protein CAGSLTGAAGGYTF.